This section outlines one TCR beta chain sequence together with its context. The target antigen is unknown. At one of its ends the junction is not consistent with the germline gene, which may arise from a read error. Generated by immunoSEQ multiplex PCR, the TCRdb table keeps only in-frame clones and is missing some. The table includes roughly 2.4 million clones, approximately 95% detected once. The CDR3 is 15 residues long. Germline V gene data show CDR1 as SGHNT and CDR2 as YYREEE (reference sequence). The data stem from a study of shared clonotypes between healthy human individuals. A CD45RA+ naive subset and a CD45RA-negative memory subset were split from CD4+ cells. Notes on the study in general: Few donors restricted represented genetic and exposure-history diversity.

The clonotype originates from a man aged 18 to 30 in good health. The rearrangement joins TRBV5-4 to TRBJ2-7; TRBD1 matches at 9 bases. The sequenced sample was naive CD4+ T cells sorted from blood. The subset here: CD45RA+ positively selected. The CDR3 here is CASNLGQGNFYEQYF. CDR3 sequence (DNA): TGTGCCAGCAACTTGGGACAGGGAAACTTCTACGAGCAGTACTTC.